This T cell receptor (beta chain) was retrieved from a study of T cell changes during pregnancy in multiple sclerosis (dated by TCRdb to the late 2010s). General notes on the study: The study looked at changes in the T cell repertoire across pregnancy in women with multiple sclerosis.

Points on this clone: It has no known antigen specificity. No base quality values were provided; no much bigger clone lies one nucleotide off.

The library relied on the immunoSEQ multiplex PCR assay. The immuneACCESS repertoire file appears here via TCRdb, limited to in-frame rearrangements. These files lack a portion of the clones; in checked studies, under half of the deficit traces to unresolved V genes, and the cause of the others is not known. The table for this sample lists about 20,000 clones; 70% to 90% of them were counted only once. The top ten clonotypes cover over 9% of the sample. This clonotype was obtained from a female donor with multiple sclerosis, enrolled in a pregnancy study. The material sequenced was CD8+ T cells from peripheral blood mononuclear cells, taken after pregnancy.

The CDR3 loop reads CASSWTRTNTGELFF. The DNA is TGTGCCAGCAGTTGGACCAGGACTAACACCGGGGAGCTGTTTTTT. The V gene is TRBV27 and the J gene is TRBJ2-2; the D gene is perhaps TRBD2, from 5 matching bases. V is cut by 4 bases and J by 2 bases, and the space between the germline ends is 11 bases. Taken from the germline V gene (reference sequence), the CDR1 and CDR2 loops are MNHEY and SMNVEV. Including the terminal cysteine and phenylalanine, the CDR3 comprises 15 residues. Only the CDR3 part of the read is kept: 45 bases, read in frame from the first base.